The 27 T cell receptor beta chains listed next were all sequenced from one sample in a study of T cell repertoires in cytomegalovirus infection. TCRdb ran MiXCR on the reads and lists one entry per CDR3 protein. Of a few hundred thousand distinct CDR3 sequences listed, 25% to 35% were seen once; the top ten hold 20%. These receptors lack a known antigen. The specimen was cultured PBMCs, collected from culture after CMV antigen stimulation. The origin of the receptors is a human donor in good health (CMV status not recorded). Some clones in this sample may be carry-over from other donors' samples.

V and J are TRBV7-9 and TRBJ1-6; TRBD1 agrees at 9 bases. This CDR3 has 16 amino acids. With V trimmed by 5 bases and J by 10 bases, 12 bases remained unmatched. Looked up from germline, CDR1 is SEHNR and CDR2 is FQNEAQ (reference sequence). The CDR3 protein is CASSPSNRGQRSPLHF. CDR3 coding DNA: TGTGCCAGCAGCCCGTCAAACAGGGGGCAGAGATCACCCCTCCACTTT. Based on the CDR3 plus reference TRBV7-9 and TRBJ1-6, the full variable domain is DTGVSQNPRHKITKRGQNVTFRCDPISEHNRLYWYRQTLGQGPEFLTYFQNEAQLEKSRLLSDRFSAERPKGSFSTLEIQRTEQGDSAMYLCASSPSNRGQRSPLHFGNGTRLTVT.

This clonotype was seen more than once but under ten times. The chain has TRBV10-3 and TRBJ1-1; perhaps TRBD1 as D (5 bases). This CDR3 is built from 12 residues. The V gene lost 11 bases and the J gene lost 5 bases, with 15 bases spanning the gap. Germline values: CDR1 ENHRY, CDR2 SYGVKD. In DNA, the CDR3 is TGTGCCTCTGGGACGGGTGGAACTGAAGCTTTCTTT. Protein product: CASGTGGTEAFF.

This clonotype was recorded a few times. J is TRBJ2-5 and V is TRBV20-1; 13 bases are shared with TRBD2. J was trimmed by 1 base and V by 6 bases; bases with no gene match: 8. CDR1 DFQATT and CDR2 SNEGSKA come from the germline V gene (reference sequence). The CDR3 is 16 amino acids. The CDR3 loop reads CSASRTSGGFQETQYF. DNA for the CDR3: TGCAGTGCCTCCAGGACTAGCGGGGGCTTCCAAGAGACCCAGTACTTC.

The chain employs TRBV5-6 and TRBJ1-1; D ambiguous. This CDR3 contains 13 residues. Deletions cut 5 bases from V and 3 bases from J, with 11 bases between. CDR1 SGHDT and CDR2 YYEEEE come from the germline V gene. In DNA form, the CDR3 reads TGTGCCAGCAGTCTTAGGACTTACACTGAAGCTTTCTTT. Amino acid sequence: CASSLRTYTEAFF.

The chain is built from TRBV15 and TRBJ2-1; no definite D call. The germline CDR1 and CDR2 sequences are LNHNV and YYDKDF (reference sequence). V lost 2 bases, J lost 7 bases, and 9 bases lay in between. The CDR3 length is 13 residues. CDR3 nucleotides: TGTGCCACCAGCAGATTCGCTCTAAATGAGCAGTTCTTC. Translating it yields CATSRFALNEQFF.

This sequence joins TRBV6-1 and TRBJ2-3; D is tentatively TRBD1 or TRBD2 (5 bases each). The CDR3 is 12 residues long. The germline V gene encodes CDR1 MNHNS and CDR2 SASEGT. The V and J ends lost 5 bases and 6 bases respectively, with 9 bases between them. In DNA, the CDR3 is TGTGCCAGCAGTTACGAGGGGGATACGCAGTATTTT. As protein: CASSYEGDTQYF.

The CDR3 region is CAWNPRGGRANVLTF. CDR3 coding DNA: TGTGCCTGGAATCCTCGCGGCGGTCGGGCCAACGTCCTGACTTTC. The genes are TRBV30 and TRBJ2-6; D is ambiguous. The CDR3 is 15 amino acids. Looked up from germline, CDR1 is GTSNPN and CDR2 is SVGIG (reference sequence). Trimming took 4 bases from V and 5 from J, leaving 15 bases between them.

The gene calls are TRBV20-1 and TRBJ2-7; 9 nucleotides match TRBD1. Germline CDR1 and CDR2: DFQATT and SNEGSKA (reference sequence). V gave up 2 bases and J gave up 0 bases; unmatched junction bases: 5. CDR3 size: 15 residues. The CDR3 loop reads CSARTDRGGSYEQYF. DNA for the CDR3: TGCAGTGCTAGAACAGACAGGGGGGGCTCCTACGAGCAGTACTTC.

The V call is TRBV9, the J call TRBJ2-3; D is uncertain. Trimming shortened V by 2 bases and J by 0 bases, and 7 bases separated the two germline ends. Germline V gene sequence: CDR1 SGDLS, CDR2 YYNGEE. The CDR3 is 14 residues long. CDR3 in DNA: TGTGCCAGCAGCGTTTTTGACAGCACAGATACGCAGTATTTT. Translation: CASSVFDSTDTQYF.

This clonotype was counted only a few times. The chain links TRBV29-1 to TRBJ1-1; a weak D match, TRBD1 (6 bases). Trimming cost V 7 bases and J 4 bases, with 16 bases left between them. The germline V gene has CDR1 SQVTM and CDR2 ANQGSEA. This CDR3 spans 13 amino acids. This chain's CDR3 is CSAEKGEGTEAFF. The DNA for the CDR3 is TGCAGCGCTGAGAAGGGGGAGGGCACTGAAGCTTTCTTT. Filled out from reference TRBV29-1 and TRBJ1-1, the complete variable domain reads SAVISQKPSRDICQRGTSLTIQCQVDSQVTMMFWYRQQPGQSLTLIATANQGSEATYESGFVIDKFPISRPNLTFSTLTVSNMSPEDSSIYLCSAEKGEGTEAFFGQGTRLTVV.

The chain uses TRBV15 and TRBJ2-1; tentative D call: TRBD2 (5 bases). The V end was cut by 4 bases, the J end by 7 bases, with 11 bases between. Germline CDR1 reads LNHNV; CDR2 reads YYDKDF (reference sequence). This CDR3 region has 13 residues. The CDR3, as DNA: TGTGCCACCAGCAAAGACCGGGGAAATGAGCAGTTCTTC. It yields the protein CATSKDRGNEQFF.

This clonotype was observed a few times. The chain recombines TRBV4-2 with TRBJ2-7; possible D gene TRBD1, 6 bases. V was cut by 1 base and J by 2 bases, with 9 bases left in between. The CDR3 sequence is 14 residues long. From germline, CDR1 is LGHNA and CDR2 YNFKEQ. The chain's CDR3 is CASSQGDKPYEQYF. In nucleotides, the CDR3 is TGTGCCAGCAGCCAAGGGGACAAACCCTACGAGCAGTACTTC.

This clonotype has more than one count but fewer than ten. The chain employs TRBV7-2 and TRBJ2-1; no reliable D call. Trimming stripped 6 bases from V and 0 bases from J, with 9 bases between. Germline V CDR1 and CDR2: SGHTA, FQGNSA. This CDR3 region has 14 residues. The CDR3 reads CASRGLTSYNEQFF. CDR3 DNA: TGTGCCAGCAGAGGCTTGACCTCCTACAATGAGCAGTTCTTC.

V and J are TRBV7-3 and TRBJ1-1; 8 positions match TRBD1. The CDR3 has 14 amino acids. The junction had 4 bases not matched to a gene; V was cut back by 6 bases and J by 1 base. Germline CDR1 and CDR2: SGHTA and FQGTGA. The DNA of the CDR3 is TGTGCCAGCAGGGCGGACAGGGCGAACACTGAAGCTTTCTTT. Translated: CASRADRANTEAFF.

The genes are TRBV11-2 and TRBJ1-5; 9 bases match TRBD1. J lost 7 bases, V lost 8 bases, and 15 bases had no gene match. Germline V CDR1 and CDR2: SGHAT, FQNNGV. The CDR3 is 16 residues long. The DNA for the CDR3 is TGTGCCAGCTCCCTCGAGGGACAGGGTAAGGGACAGCCCCAGCATTTT. Protein sequence: CASSLEGQGKGQPQHF.

CDR3 sequence reads: CASSWAGQINYGYTF. CDR3 coding DNA: TGTGCCAGCAGTTGGGCCGGGCAGATTAACTATGGCTACACCTTC. The rearrangement uses TRBV6-1 and TRBJ1-2; D unclear. Germline CDR1 MNHNS, CDR2 SASEGT. The CDR3 spans 15 residues. The germline V and J ends were trimmed by 5 bases and 1 base, with 14 bases remaining between them.

This clonotype turned up a few times. The rearrangement joins TRBV4-2 to TRBJ1-1, with D hard to call. V was cut by 1 base and J by 4 bases, with 13 bases left in between. Germline CDR1 reads LGHNA; CDR2 reads YNFKEQ. CDR3 size: 15 residues. CDR3 DNA: TGTGCCAGCAGCCAAGGACTTGGGCCGGGCACTGAAGCTTTCTTT. Translating it yields CASSQGLGPGTEAFF.

This clonotype was counted many times. This chain uses TRBV7-2 with TRBJ2-1; tentative D call: TRBD2 (5 bases). This CDR3 has 16 residues. Germline CDR1 SGHTA, CDR2 FQGNSA. With 4 bases removed from V and 1 base from J, the gap between germline ends came to 14 bases. CDR3 sequence reads: CASSSRTFWSYNEQFF. The CDR3 nucleotides are TGTGCCAGCAGCTCTAGGACTTTTTGGTCCTACAATGAGCAGTTCTTC.

The chain couples TRBV7-6 to TRBJ2-6, with TRBD2 matching over 8 bases. The length of the CDR3 is 15 residues. Germline CDR1 SGHVS, CDR2 FNYEAQ. With 4 bases clipped from V and 3 bases from J, the junction kept 2 bases outside the gene matches. The CDR3 bases are TGTGCCAGCAGCTCAGCGGGAGTTGGGGCCAACGTCCTGACTTTC. Translation gives CASSSAGVGANVLTF.

J is TRBJ2-7 and V is TRBV9; TRBD1 is a possible D gene (5 bases). V shed 0 bases and J shed 2 bases, with 12 bases lying between them. The CDR3 sequence is 15 residues long. Germline CDR1 reads SGDLS; CDR2 reads YYNGEE. In nucleotides, the CDR3 is TGTGCCAGCAGCGTAGATGGCAGGGTTCCCTACGAGCAGTACTTC. The encoded protein is CASSVDGRVPYEQYF. Full variable domain (rest looked up from reference TRBV9 and TRBJ2-7): DSGVTQTPKHLITATGQRVTLRCSPRSGDLSVYWYQQSLDQGLQFLIQYYNGEERAKGNILERFSAQQFPDLHSELNLSSLELGDSALYFCASSVDGRVPYEQYFGPGTRLTVT.

This clonotype was seen a few times. The rearrangement links TRBV19 to TRBJ1-5; 7 bases are a match to TRBD1. The CDR3 totals 15 residues. Germline CDR1 is LNHDA and CDR2 is SQIVND (reference sequence). With 6 bases clipped from V and 3 bases from J, the junction kept 8 bases outside the gene matches. CDR3 DNA sequence: TGTGCCAGTAGCCGGGACAGCGCTTACAATCAGCCCCAGCATTTT. Protein product: CASSRDSAYNQPQHF.

In its sample, this clonotype was seen a few times. The chain recombines TRBV7-9 with TRBJ1-3; D unresolved. V was cut by 4 bases and J by 0 bases, with 1 base left in between. This CDR3 is built from 12 residues. The germline CDR1 and CDR2 sequences are SEHNR and FQNEAQ (reference sequence). CDR3 bases: TGTGCCAGCAGCTACTCTGGAAACACCATATATTTT. The encoded protein is CASSYSGNTIYF.

This clonotype was counted between two and nine times. V gene TRBV6-6 combines with J gene TRBJ1-2, with D possibly matching TRBD1 (6 bases). V lost 6 bases, J lost 2 bases, and 13 bases lay in between. The CDR3 is 14 amino acids. CDR1 MNHNY and CDR2 SVGAGI come from the germline V gene (reference sequence). CDR3 sequence reads: CASSQGTPNYGYTF. CDR3 sequence (DNA): TGTGCCAGCAGCCAAGGGACACCGAACTATGGCTACACCTTC.

This clonotype was picked up many times. This sequence joins TRBV7-8 and TRBJ1-4; no clear D gene. The length of the CDR3 is 15 residues. Germline V gene sequence: CDR1 SGHVS, CDR2 FQNEAQ. V was cut by 0 bases and J by 5 bases, with 10 bases left in between. The CDR3 sequence is CASSLAYSRNEKLFF. DNA of the CDR3: TGTGCCAGCAGCTTAGCGTACAGCCGAAATGAAAAACTGTTTTTT.

The genes are TRBV12-5 and TRBJ2-5; the D gene is possibly TRBD2 (5 bases). The CDR3 has 14 amino acids. V was clipped by 6 bases and J by 2 bases, with 13 bases between them. Per the germline V gene, CDR1 is LGHNT and CDR2 is FRNRAP. The CDR3 DNA follows: TGTGCTAGTGGGGCCAGCGGTTCTCAAGAGACCCAGTACTTC. It codes for CASGASGSQETQYF.

The CDR3 loop reads CASSFGVQGLAGPRGEQFF. The CDR3 DNA reads TGTGCCAGCAGCTTTGGAGTCCAAGGACTAGCGGGTCCCAGGGGTGAGCAGTTCTTC. V and J are TRBV7-3 and TRBJ2-1, with 11 bases matching TRBD2. CDR3 length equals 19 residues. Germline V gene lookup returns CDR1 SGHTA and CDR2 FQGTGA. After removal of 3 bases from V and 9 bases from J, the junction contained 19 bases not matched to a gene.

The chain couples TRBV6-1 to TRBJ2-7, with 9 bases aligning to TRBD2. Trimming cost V 7 bases and J 2 bases; bases outside gene matches: 9. The CDR3 runs 15 residues. Germline V CDR1 and CDR2: MNHNS, SASEGT. CDR3 sequence: CASNRAGGQTYEQYF. The CDR3 coding sequence is TGTGCCAGCAATCGAGCGGGAGGTCAAACCTACGAGCAGTACTTC.